This T cell receptor (beta chain) appears in the sequencing data of a study of early T cells in non-severe SARS-CoV-2 infection. Study-wide context: Sequencing was performed on bulk RNA from unsorted whole blood, leaving chains unpaired. Findings of the study overall: In VDJdb matching, anti-spike CD8 responses were favored while private and CD4 specificities went missing.

As for this clonotype: No antigen is known for it.

Researchers tagged individual cDNA molecules with unique molecular identifiers. TCRdb redid the calling of the 5' RACE reads with MiXCR, one entry per CDR3 protein. The table lists tens of thousands of distinct CDR3 sequences, roughly an eighth of them singletons. The CDR3 totals 15 residues. The germline gives CDR1 DFQATT, CDR2 SNEGSKA (reference sequence). Trimming removed 3 bases from V and 0 bases from J; junction bases left unmatched: 1. Material: whole blood. The V call is TRBV20-1, the J call TRBJ2-4, with 11 bases fitting TRBD2. This sequence was found in an adult who was a healthcare worker with PCR-confirmed SARS-CoV-2 infection or an uninfected control (not recorded which). CDR3 in amino acids: CSASLAGGAKNIQYF. CDR3 DNA: TGCAGTGCTAGTCTAGCGGGGGGAGCCAAAAACATTCAGTACTTC.